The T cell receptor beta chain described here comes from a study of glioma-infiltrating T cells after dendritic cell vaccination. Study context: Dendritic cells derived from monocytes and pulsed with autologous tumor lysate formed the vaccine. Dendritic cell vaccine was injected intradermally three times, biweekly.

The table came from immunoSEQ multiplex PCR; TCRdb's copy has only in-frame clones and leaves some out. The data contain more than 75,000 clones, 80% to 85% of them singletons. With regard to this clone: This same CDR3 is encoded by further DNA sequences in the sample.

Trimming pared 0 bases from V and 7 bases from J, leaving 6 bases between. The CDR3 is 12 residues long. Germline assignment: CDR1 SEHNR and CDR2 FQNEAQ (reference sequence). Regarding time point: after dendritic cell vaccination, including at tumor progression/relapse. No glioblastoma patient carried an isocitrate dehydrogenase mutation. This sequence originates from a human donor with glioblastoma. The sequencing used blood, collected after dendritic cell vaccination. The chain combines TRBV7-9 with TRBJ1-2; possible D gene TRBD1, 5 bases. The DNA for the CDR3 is TGTGCCAGCAGCTTAGCGGGGGGTGGCTACACCTTC. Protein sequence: CASSLAGGGYTF.